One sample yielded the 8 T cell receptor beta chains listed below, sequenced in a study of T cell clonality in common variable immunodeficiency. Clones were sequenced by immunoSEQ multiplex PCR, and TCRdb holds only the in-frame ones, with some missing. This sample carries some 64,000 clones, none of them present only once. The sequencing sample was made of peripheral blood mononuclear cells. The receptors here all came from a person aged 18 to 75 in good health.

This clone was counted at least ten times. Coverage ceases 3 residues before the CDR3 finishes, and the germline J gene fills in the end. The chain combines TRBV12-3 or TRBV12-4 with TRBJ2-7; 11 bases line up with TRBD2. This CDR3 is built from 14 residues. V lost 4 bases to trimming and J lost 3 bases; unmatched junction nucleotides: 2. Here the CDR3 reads CASSSLAGGYEQYF. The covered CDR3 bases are TGTGCCAGCAGTTCGCTAGCGGGGGGCTACGAG.

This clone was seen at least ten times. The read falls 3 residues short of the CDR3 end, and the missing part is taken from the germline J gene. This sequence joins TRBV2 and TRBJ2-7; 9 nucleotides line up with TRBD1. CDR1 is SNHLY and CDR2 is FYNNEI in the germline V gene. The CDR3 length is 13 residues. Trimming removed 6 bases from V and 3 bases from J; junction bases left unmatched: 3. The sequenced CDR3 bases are TGTGCCAGCAGGGACAGGGGCCTCTACGAG. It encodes CASRDRGLYE. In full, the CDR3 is CASRDRGLYEQYF. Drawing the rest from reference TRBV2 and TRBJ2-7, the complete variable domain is EPEVTQTPSHQVTQMGQEVILRCVPISNHLYFYWYRQILGQKVEFLVSFYNNEISEKSEIFDDQFSVERPDGSNFTLKIRSTKLEDSAMYFCASRDRGLYEQYFGPGTRLTVT.

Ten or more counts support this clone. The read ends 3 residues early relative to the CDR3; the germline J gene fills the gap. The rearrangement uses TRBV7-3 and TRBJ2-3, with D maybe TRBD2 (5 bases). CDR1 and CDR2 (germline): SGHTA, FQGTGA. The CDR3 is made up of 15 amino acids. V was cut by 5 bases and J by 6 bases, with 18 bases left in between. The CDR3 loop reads CASSPLASWMDTQYF. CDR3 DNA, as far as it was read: TGTGCCAGCAGCCCCTTAGCGAGTTGGATGGATACG. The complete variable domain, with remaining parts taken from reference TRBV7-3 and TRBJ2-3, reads GAGVSQTPSNKVTEKGKYVELRCDPISGHTALYWYRQSLGQGPEFLIYFQGTGAADDSGLPNDRFFAVRPEGSVSTLKIQRTERGDSAVYLCASSPLASWMDTQYFGPGTRLTVL.

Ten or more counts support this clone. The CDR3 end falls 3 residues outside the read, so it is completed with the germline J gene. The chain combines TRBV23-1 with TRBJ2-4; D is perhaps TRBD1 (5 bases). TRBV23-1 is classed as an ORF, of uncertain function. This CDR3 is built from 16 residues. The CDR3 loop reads CASSQSGEDSNQPQYF. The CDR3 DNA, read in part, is TGCGCCAGCAGTCAATCAGGGGAAGATAGCAATCAGCCT.

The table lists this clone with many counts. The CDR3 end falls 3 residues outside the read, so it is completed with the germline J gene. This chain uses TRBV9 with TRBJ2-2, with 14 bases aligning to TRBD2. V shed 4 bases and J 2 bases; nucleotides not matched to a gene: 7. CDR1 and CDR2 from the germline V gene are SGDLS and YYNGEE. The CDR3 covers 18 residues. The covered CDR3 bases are TGTGCCAGCAGCCCCCGGACTAGCGGGGGGTCAAACACCGGGGAG. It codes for CASSPRTSGGSNTGE. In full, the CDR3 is CASSPRTSGGSNTGELFF.

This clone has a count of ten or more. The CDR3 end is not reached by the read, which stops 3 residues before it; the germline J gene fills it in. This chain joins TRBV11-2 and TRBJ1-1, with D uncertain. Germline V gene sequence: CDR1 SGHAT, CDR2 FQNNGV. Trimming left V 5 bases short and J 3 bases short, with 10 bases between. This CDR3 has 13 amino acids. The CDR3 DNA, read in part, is TGTGCCAGCAGCCATACTCCGGACACTGAA. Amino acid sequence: CASSHTPDTE. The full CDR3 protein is CASSHTPDTEAFF.

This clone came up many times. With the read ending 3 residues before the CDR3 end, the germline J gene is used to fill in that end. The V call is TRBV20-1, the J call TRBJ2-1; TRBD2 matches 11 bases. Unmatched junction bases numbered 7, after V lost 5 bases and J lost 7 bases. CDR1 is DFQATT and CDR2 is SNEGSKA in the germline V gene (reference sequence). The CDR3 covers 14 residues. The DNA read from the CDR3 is TGCAGTGCTTTAGCGGGAGGGCTGACGAATGAG. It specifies CSALAGGLTNE. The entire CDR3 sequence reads CSALAGGLTNEQFF.

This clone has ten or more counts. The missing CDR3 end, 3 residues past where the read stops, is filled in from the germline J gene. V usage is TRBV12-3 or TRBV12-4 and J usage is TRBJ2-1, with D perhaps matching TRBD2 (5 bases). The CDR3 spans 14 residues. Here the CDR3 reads CVIVVGLPGNEQFF. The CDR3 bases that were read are TGTGTCATTGTAGTTGGATTACCGGGGAATGAG.